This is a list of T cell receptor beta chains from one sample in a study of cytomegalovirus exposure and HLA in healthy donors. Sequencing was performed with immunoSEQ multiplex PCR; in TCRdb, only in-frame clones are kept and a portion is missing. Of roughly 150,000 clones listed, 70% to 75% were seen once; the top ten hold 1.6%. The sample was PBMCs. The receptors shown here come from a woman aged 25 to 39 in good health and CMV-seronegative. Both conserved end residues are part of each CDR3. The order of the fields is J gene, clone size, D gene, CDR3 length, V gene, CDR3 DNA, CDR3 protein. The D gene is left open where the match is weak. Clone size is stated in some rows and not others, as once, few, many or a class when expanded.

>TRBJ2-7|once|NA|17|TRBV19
TGTGCCAGTAGTCCTACCCATCCGGGTTCCTTTCTCAACGAGCAGTACTTC
CASSPTHPGSFLNEQYF
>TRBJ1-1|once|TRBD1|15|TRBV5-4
TGTGCCAGCAGCCTAGGGACAGGGGGATCAACTGAAGCTTTCTTT
CASSLGTGGSTEAFF
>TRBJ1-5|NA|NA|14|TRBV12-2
TGTGCAAGTCGCTTACGGGTTAACAATCAGCCCCAGCATTTT
CASRLRVNNQPQHF
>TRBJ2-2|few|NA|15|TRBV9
TGTGCCAGCAGCGTGGAGGGGAAGGGAACCGGGGAGCTGTTTTTT
CASSVEGKGTGELFF
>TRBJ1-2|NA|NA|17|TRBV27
TGTGCCAGCAGCCCCGACCGTGGGGGGGCTATGGACTATGGCTACACCTTC
CASSPDRGGAMDYGYTF
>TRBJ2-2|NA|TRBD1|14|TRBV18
TGTGCCAGCTCCGCGGACAGGGGATCCGGGGAGCTGTCTTTT
CASSADRGSGELSF
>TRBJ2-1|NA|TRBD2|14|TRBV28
TGTGCCAGCAGCCCACCCCTCCTAGCGGGAGTCTGGTTCTTC
CASSPPLLAGVWFF
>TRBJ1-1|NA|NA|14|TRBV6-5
TGTGCCAGCAGTTACGGCGGGTACGGCACTGAAGCTTTCTTT
CASSYGGYGTEAFF
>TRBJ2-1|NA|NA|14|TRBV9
TGTGCCAGCAGCCGTCGGGAGTTTTACAATGAGCAGTTCTTC
CASSRREFYNEQFF
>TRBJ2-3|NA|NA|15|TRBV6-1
TGTGCCAGCGAAAGGGGTCTACCCTCCACAGATACGCAGTATTTT
CASERGLPSTDTQYF
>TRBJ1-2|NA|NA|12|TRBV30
TGTGCCTGGAGTCAGGGCAACTATGGCTACACCTTC
CAWSQGNYGYTF
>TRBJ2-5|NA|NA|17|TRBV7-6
TGTGCCAGCCGGAAAAACCCACAGGGGGGGCCGGTAGAGACCCAGTACTTC
CASRKNPQGGPVETQYF
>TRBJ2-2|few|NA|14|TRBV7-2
TGTGCCAGCAGCTTAGCGCTAATGTCCGGGGAGCTGTTTTTT
CASSLALMSGELFF
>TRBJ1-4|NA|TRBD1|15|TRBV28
TGTGCCAGCAGTCAAGACAGGGGTGCTAATGAAAAACTGTTTTTT
CASSQDRGANEKLFF
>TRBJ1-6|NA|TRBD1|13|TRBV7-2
TGTGCCAGCAGCCTCCGACAGGGTTCACCCCTCCACTTT
CASSLRQGSPLHF
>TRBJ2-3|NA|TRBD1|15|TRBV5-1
TGCGCCAGCAGCTTTCTTACGGACAGGGAACATACGCAGTATTTT
CASSFLTDREHTQYF
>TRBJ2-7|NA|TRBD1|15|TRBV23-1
TGCGCCAGCAGTCACCGGACGGGACAGGGTCACGAGCAGTACTTC
CASSHRTGQGHEQYF
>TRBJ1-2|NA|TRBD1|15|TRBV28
TGTGCCAGCAGACACCAGACAGGGGCATACTATGGCTACACCTTC
CASRHQTGAYYGYTF
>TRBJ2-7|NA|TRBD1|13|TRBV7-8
TGTGCCAGCAGCTCCCGGACAGGGACCGAGCAGTACTTC
CASSSRTGTEQYF
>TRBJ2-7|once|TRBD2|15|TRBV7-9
TGTGCCAGCAGTGAAGCGGGAGGGGTCTCCTACGAGCAGTACTTC
CASSEAGGVSYEQYF
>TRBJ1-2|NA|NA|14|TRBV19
TGTGCCAGTACATCGTCGGACAAAATCTATGGCTACACCTTC
CASTSSDKIYGYTF
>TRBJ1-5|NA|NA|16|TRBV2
TGTGCCAGCAGCGCTGGTCCTCTCGCGTCCAATCAGCCCCAGCATTTT
CASSAGPLASNQPQHF